The clone carrying this T cell receptor (beta chain) was seen repeatedly, ten times or more. Authors of the study amplified TCR beta CDR3 regions from RNA transcripts. First-round RT-PCR targeting the TCR CDR3 was performed with the HTBI primer set. TCRdb re-analysed the multiplex PCR reads in MiXCR, keeping a single row per CDR3 protein. The top ten clones hold 50% to 75% of a sample with roughly 280,000 distinct CDR3 sequences, approximately 21% of them seen once. This entry comes from a study of T cells in Graves' hyperthyroidism and ophthalmopathy. The wider study: Upon initial diagnosis and before any treatment, peripheral blood was collected.

Sequenced sample: blood. The receptor was derived from a man aged 25 to 40 with Graves' ophthalmopathy.

The CDR3 region has the DNA TGTGCCTCCGCTCCACCCCGATCCTACAATGAGCAGTTCTTC. The encoded protein is CASAPPRSYNEQFF. This chain connects TRBV30 to TRBJ2-1; D unresolved. Trimming removed 7 bases from V and 1 base from J, with 14 bases in between. Germline CDR1 reads GTSNPN; CDR2 reads SVGIG (reference sequence). The CDR3 consists of 14 residues.